The subject of this entry is one TCR beta chain. Its antigen is unidentified. Each CDR3 protein gets one entry in TCRdb, which reprocessed the 5' RACE reads and gives no DNA. Here the sample table reports over 250,000 distinct CDR3 sequences. This record comes from a study of T cells expressing NK-cell markers. At the level of the study: Cells sorted as CD3+CD56+NKG2C+, CD3+CD56+NKG2C- and CD3+CD56-NKG2C+ T cells supplied the TCR beta repertoires. Seven HCMV-seropositive donors and one seronegative donor made up the eight sequenced donors.

General study results and limits: The CD3+CD56-NKG2C+ fraction of a handful of donors was also led by these clonotypes.

CDR1 and CDR2 from the germline V gene are LGHDT and YNNKEL (reference sequence). This CDR3 is built from 15 residues. Sequenced input: blood T cells: a sorted CD56 or NKG2C T cell subset, CD4+ or CD8+ T cells, or bulk PBMC T cells (not recorded which). This TCR was sampled from a woman between 18 and 69 years old in good health. The chain carries TRBV3-1 and TRBJ1-2; the TRBD1 assignment by TCRdb is unverifiable without DNA. The CDR3 is CASSQGPDGAYGYTF. The full variable domain, in which reference TRBV3-1 and TRBJ1-2 provide the parts outside the CDR3, is DTAVSQTPKYLVTQMGNDKSIKCEQNLGHDTMYWYKQDSKKFLKIMFSYNNKELIINETVPNRFSPKSPDKAHLNLHINSLELGDSAVYFCASSQGPDGAYGYTFGSGTRLTVV.